Shown below are 12 T cell receptor beta chains from a single sample sequenced in a study of CD8+CD57+ T cells in acquired aplastic anemia. For sequencing, patients were chosen who had shown expansion of CD8+CD57+ cells by flow cytometry. Genomic DNA acted as the template from which TCR beta VDJ combination and CDR3 sequence profiling were carried out. TCRdb reprocessed the reads via MiXCR and lists one record per CDR3 protein. Among a few hundred thousand distinct CDR3 sequences listed, around 82% were seen once. The sequenced sample was sorted CD4+, CD8+, or CD8+CD57+ T cells (not recorded which) from PBMCs. The receptors stem from a human donor with aplastic anemia.

The V and J genes are TRBV7-2 and TRBJ2-7; D is unclear. The CDR3 covers 14 residues. The germline V and J ends were trimmed by 3 bases and 9 bases, with 18 bases remaining between them. The germline V gene has CDR1 SGHTA and CDR2 FQGNSA. The CDR3 nucleotides are TGTGCCAGCAGCTTGTCACCAAAAAGCTCAGCGCAGTACTTC. Its translation is CASSLSPKSSAQYF.

This chain joins TRBV11-1 and TRBJ2-1; 10 bases are shared with TRBD1. The CDR3 has 17 amino acids. V was pared by 5 bases and J by 2 bases, with 9 bases of the junction left unmatched. Germline CDR1 reads SGHAT; CDR2 reads FQDESV (reference sequence). CDR3 sequence: CASSPLATGGAYNEQFF. The CDR3, as DNA: TGTGCCAGCAGCCCTCTCGCGACAGGGGGCGCCTACAATGAGCAGTTCTTC.

The chain joins TRBV2 to TRBJ2-1; possible D gene TRBD2, 6 bases. Near its end, the DNA agrees better with TRBJ2-7, so the J call may be wrong. The germline CDR1 and CDR2 sequences are SNHLY and FYNNEI. The CDR3 is 16 residues long. CDR3 bases: TGTGCCAGCAGTCCCGCCCGAAGCGGAGGGGAGGATGAGCAGTACTTC. It translates to CASSPARSGGEDEQYF.

This clonotype showed up just once. In DNA form, the CDR3 reads TGTGCCAGCTTCACGGGTCGGGACTACAATGAGCAGTTCTTC. Translated, it gives CASFTGRDYNEQFF. The chain is built from TRBV6-1 and TRBJ2-1, with a tentative D call TRBD2 (5 bases). Germline-derived CDR1 and CDR2 are MNHNS and SASEGT. Deletions cut 8 bases from V and 3 bases from J, with 14 bases between. The CDR3 is 14 residues long.

Of note for this clonotype: This is likely a read error, given that the CDR3 carries no conserved phenylalanine or tryptophan at its end. This rearrangement joins TRBV2 to TRBJ2-1; possibly TRBD2 for D (5 bases). This CDR3 spans 14 amino acids. V lost 3 bases and J lost 7, with 13 bases in between. Germline CDR1 reads SNHLY; CDR2 reads FYNNEI. CDR3 region: CASSDGEINNEQFV. In nucleotides, the CDR3 is TGTGCCAGCAGTGATGGGGAGATCAATAATGAGCAGTTCGTC.

The chain links TRBV2 to TRBJ2-3, with TRBD2 matching 8 bases. Trimming at V came to 8 bases and at J to 11 bases, leaving 15 bases not matched to a gene. Germline V lookup: CDR1 SNHLY, CDR2 FYNNEI. The CDR3 is 14 amino acids. As DNA, the CDR3 is TGTGCCAGCGGCTACGCGGGAGGTCCCGCGAAGCAGTATTTT. This sequence encodes CASGYAGGPAKQYF.

In its sample, this clonotype was seen many times. This chain links TRBV11-2 with TRBJ2-1; D is unresolved. The CDR3 has 13 amino acids. Germline values: CDR1 SGHAT, CDR2 FQNNGV. Between the trimmed V and J ends, which lost 0 bases and 4 bases, there was a span of 4 bases. CDR3 loop: CASSLDRYNEQFF. CDR3 DNA sequence: TGTGCCAGCAGCTTAGATAGGTACAATGAGCAGTTCTTC.

This clonotype was seen once. The rearrangement links TRBV4-3 to TRBJ1-1, with a tentative D call TRBD1 (6 bases). V was clipped by 3 bases and J by 5 bases, with 13 bases between them. This CDR3 contains 14 residues. Germline V gives CDR1 LGHNA, CDR2 YSLEER. This CDR3 reads CASSHTGTRTEAFF. The CDR3 bases are TGCGCCAGCAGCCATACAGGGACGAGGACTGAAGCTTTCTTT.

The chain carries TRBV5-1 and TRBJ1-6; D gene uncertain. The V end lost 2 bases, the J end lost 6 bases, and 15 bases lay between the germline ends. CDR1 and CDR2 (germline): SGHRS, YFSETQ. The CDR3 spans 16 residues. CDR3 bases: TGCGCCAGCAGCTTTCCGGGCAAAGAGACTAATTCACCCCTCCACTTT. Amino acids: CASSFPGKETNSPLHF.

The V gene is TRBV6-1, the J gene TRBJ1-4, with D perhaps TRBD1 (5 bases). V was cut by 11 bases and J by 5 bases, with 18 bases left in between. The CDR3 contains 14 residues. From germline, CDR1 is MNHNS and CDR2 SASEGT. CDR3 region: CAAGTSGNNEKLFF. In DNA form, the CDR3 reads TGTGCCGCCGGGACTAGCGGAAACAATGAAAAACTGTTTTTT.

A remark on this clonotype: The junction shows a germline mismatch at one end, possibly a read error. The rearrangement links TRBV11-3 to TRBJ2-3; no firm D call. CDR1 and CDR2 (germline): SGHNT, YENEEA. The CDR3 totals 15 residues. The chain's CDR3 is CASSVELKGTDTQYF. Written as DNA, the CDR3 is TGTGCCAGCAGCGTAGAGCTGAAAGGCACAGATACGCAGTATTTT. Complete variable domain (other parts from reference TRBV11-3 and TRBJ2-3): EAGVVQSPRYKIIEKKQPVAFWCNPISGHNTLYWYLQNLGQGPELLIRYENEEAVDDSQLPKDRFSAERLKGVDSTLKIQPAELGDSAVYLCASSVELKGTDTQYFGPGTRLTVL.

About this clonotype itself: An end of the junction does not agree with germline; a read error may underlie this. The genes are TRBV7-4 and TRBJ2-4; the D gene is possibly TRBD1 (6 bases). The CDR3 runs to 12 residues. Per the germline V gene, CDR1 is SGHVT and CDR2 is SQSDAQ. This chain's CDR3 is CASSGAGDIHNF. CDR3 coding DNA: TGTGCCAGCAGCGGAGCTGGGGACATTCATAACTTC.